This is a list of T cell receptor beta chains from one sample in a study of T cell responses to AZD1222 COVID-19 vaccine. The data were produced by immunoSEQ multiplex PCR, yet TCRdb's version contains in-frame clones alone and is incomplete. The data contain approximately 49,000 clones, around 80% of them singletons. The sequenced sample was peripheral blood, obtained on day 0 of MenACWY control vaccination. The receptors stem from an adult in good health. The CDR3 runs from the conserved cysteine through the conserved F or W. A D gene is named only where the DNA matches it firmly. For some rows the clone size is stated as once, few or many, or as a class when expanded; others skip it.

>TRBJ1-5|TRBV2|medium-sized|-
CASRTQGPNQPQHF
TGTGCCAGCAGGACACAGGGACCCAATCAGCCCCAGCATTTT
>TRBJ2-3|TRBV7-8|-|TRBD2
CASRVRAGVLDTQYF
TGTGCCAGCAGGGTCCGAGCGGGAGTTTTAGATACGCAGTATTTT
>TRBJ1-5|TRBV6-1|-|-
CASSDRGKQPQHF
TGTGCCAGCAGTGATAGGGGGAAACAGCCCCAGCATTTT
>TRBJ2-7|TRBV19|few|-
CASSIAGWGYEQYF
TGTGCCAGTAGTATTGCGGGGTGGGGCTACGAGCAGTACTTC
>TRBJ1-3|TRBV30|few|-
CAWSPVGNTIYF
TGTGCCTGGAGTCCGGTGGGAAACACCATATATTTT
>TRBJ1-1|TRBV2|-|TRBD1
CASRGDSMNTEAFF
TGTGCCAGCAGGGGGGACAGCATGAACACTGAAGCTTTCTTT
>TRBJ2-3|TRBV5-1|-|TRBD2
CASSSGRERDTQYF
TGCGCCAGCAGCTCGGGGAGGGAGAGGGATACGCAGTATTTT
>TRBJ1-2|TRBV6-1|-|-
CASSEAQGDYGYTF
TGTGCCAGCAGTGAAGCGCAGGGTGACTATGGCTACACCTTC
>TRBJ1-6|TRBV7-9|-|-
CASSPGRDNSPLHF
TGTGCCAGCAGCCCTGGGAGGGATAATTCACCCCTCCACTTT
>TRBJ1-5|TRBV10-1|-|-
CASSEGPNQPQHF
TGCGCCAGCAGTGAAGGACCGAATCAGCCCCAGCATTTT
>TRBJ1-3|TRBV6-5|-|-
CASRPTGSGNTIYF
TGTGCCAGCAGGCCCACAGGCTCTGGAAACACCATATATTTT
>TRBJ1-5|TRBV5-8|-|-
CASSLYRGNQPQHF
TGTGCCAGCAGCTTGTATCGGGGCAATCAGCCCCAGCATTTT
>TRBJ1-6|TRBV18|once|-
CASSPSGPGGSPLHF
TGTGCCAGCTCACCAAGTGGTCCCGGGGGATCACCCCTCCACTTT
>TRBJ2-6|TRBV5-1|-|-
CASSFKRDTSSGANVLTF
TGCGCCAGCAGCTTCAAGCGGGACACGTCCTCTGGGGCCAACGTCCTGACTTTC
>TRBJ2-6|TRBV5-1|-|TRBD2
CASSFGPTSAGGANVLTF
TGCGCCAGCAGCTTCGGCCCGACTAGCGCAGGTGGGGCCAACGTCCTGACTTTC
>TRBJ1-5|TRBV4-2|few|-
CASSQDNSYSNQPQHF
TGTGCCAGCAGCCAAGACAATAGTTATAGCAATCAGCCCCAGCATTTT
>TRBJ2-1|TRBV21-1|-|-
CASSKAPTLYNEQFF
TGTGCCAGCAGCAAAGCCCCTACACTCTACAATGAGCAGTTCTTC
>TRBJ1-6|TRBV19|-|-
CASSPNSPLHF
TGTGCCAGTAGTCCTAATTCACCCCTCCACTTT
>TRBJ1-6|TRBV6-5|-|TRBD1
CASSSGGSSPLHF
TGTGCCAGCAGTTCAGGGGGAAGTTCACCCCTCCACTTT
>TRBJ1-1|TRBV3-1/TRBV3-2|-|-
CASRPSDRNTEAFF
TGTGCCAGCAGACCTTCGGACAGGAACACTGAAGCTTTCTTT
>TRBJ1-2|TRBV6-1|-|TRBD1
CASSARQGAALLYGYTF
TGTGCCAGCAGTGCAAGACAGGGGGCGGCCCTCCTCTATGGCTACACCTTC
>TRBJ1-2|TRBV10-1|few|-
CASSEVNPYGYTF
TGCGCCAGCAGTGAGGTGAACCCTTATGGCTACACCTTC
>TRBJ1-4|TRBV9|-|-
CASSARTERVEKLFF
TGTGCCAGCAGCGCTAGGACAGAGCGGGTTGAAAAACTGTTTTTT
>TRBJ1-6|TRBV27|few|-
CASSTPGGYNSPLHF
TGTGCCAGCAGTACCCCTGGGGGCTATAATTCACCCCTCCACTTT
>TRBJ1-5|TRBV5-3|-|-
CARNAGQPQHF
TGTGCCAGAAATGCGGGTCAGCCCCAGCATTTT
>TRBJ1-2|TRBV27|-|TRBD1
CASSLDRGDYGYTF
TGTGCCAGCAGTTTGGACAGGGGTGACTATGGCTACACCTTC
>TRBJ2-7|TRBV19|-|-
CASSMGQVRVSEQYF
TGTGCCAGTAGTATGGGTCAGGTAAGGGTGAGCGAGCAGTACTTC
>TRBJ1-1|TRBV18|many|-
CASSRGHLNTEAFF
TGTGCCAGCTCACGTGGACACTTGAACACTGAAGCTTTCTTT
>TRBJ2-1|TRBV7-9|-|TRBD1
CASSYRGTYNEQFF
TGTGCCAGCAGCTACAGGGGGACCTACAATGAGCAGTTCTTC
>TRBJ2-2|TRBV3-1/TRBV3-2|-|TRBD1
CASTNRGTGELFF
TGTGCCAGCACGAACAGGGGAACCGGGGAGCTGTTTTTT
>TRBJ1-1|TRBV28|-|-
CASSLDTEAFF
TGTGCCAGCAGTTTAGATACTGAAGCTTTCTTT
>TRBJ2-6|TRBV4-1|-|-
CASTATGTGANVLTF
TGCGCCAGCACCGCTACAGGGACCGGGGCCAACGTCCTGACTTTC
>TRBJ1-5|TRBV19|once|TRBD1
CASDYRGQPQHF
TGTGCCAGTGATTACAGGGGCCAGCCCCAGCATTTT
>TRBJ2-5|TRBV5-6|-|-
CASSFGTEETQYF
TGTGCCAGCAGCTTCGGGACGGAAGAGACCCAGTACTTC
>TRBJ2-1|TRBV29-1|-|-
CSVEAPPRDMIKNEQFF
TGCAGCGTTGAAGCTCCACCACGGGACATGATTAAGAATGAGCAGTTCTTC
>TRBJ1-2|TRBV5-1|few|-
CASSLDGSNYGYTF
TGCGCCAGCAGCTTGGACGGGTCTAACTATGGCTACACCTTC
>TRBJ1-2|TRBV5-6|many|-
CASSLVTGNYGYTF
TGTGCCAGCAGCTTGGTGACAGGAAACTATGGCTACACCTTC
>TRBJ2-1|TRBV10-3|-|TRBD2
CSGGVTYNEQFF
TGTTCGGGGGGGGTCACCTACAATGAGCAGTTCTTC
>TRBJ1-1|TRBV5-4|-|-
CASSSQSSEAFF
TGTGCCAGCAGCTCACAGTCGAGCGAAGCTTTCTTT
>TRBJ1-1|TRBV12-3/TRBV12-4|-|-
CASSRLTNTEAFF
TGTGCCAGCAGTCGGTTGACGAACACTGAAGCTTTCTTT
>TRBJ2-3|TRBV29-1|-|-
CSVGASFSDTQYF
TGCAGCGTTGGAGCTTCATTTTCCGATACGCAGTATTTT
>TRBJ2-5|TRBV6-5|-|-
CASSYSRAWETQYF
TGTGCCAGCAGTTACTCGCGGGCCTGGGAGACCCAGTACTTC
>TRBJ1-5|TRBV10-3|-|TRBD1
CAIRQGVNQPQHF
TGTGCCATCAGGCAGGGGGTGAATCAGCCCCAGCATTTT
>TRBJ2-1|TRBV4-1|-|TRBD1
CASRTGTGGYNEQFF
TGCGCCAGCAGGACCGGGACAGGGGGTTACAATGAGCAGTTCTTC
>TRBJ1-1|TRBV30|-|-
CAWSGYGGAEAFF
TGTGCCTGGAGTGGTTACGGGGGGGCTGAAGCTTTCTTT
>TRBJ1-2|TRBV7-8|-|-
CASSLLRQGGGYTF
TGTGCCAGCAGCTTATTGAGGCAGGGAGGTGGCTACACCTTC
>TRBJ1-1|TRBV30|-|-
CAWRQARDFGRNTEAFF
TGTGCCTGGAGGCAGGCCAGGGATTTTGGCCGAAACACTGAAGCTTTCTTT
>TRBJ1-3|TRBV7-2|-|-
CASSLVGRHSGNTIYF
TGTGCCAGCAGCTTAGTGGGCAGGCACTCTGGAAACACCATATATTTT
>TRBJ1-4|TRBV2|-|-
CASSELPREKLFF
TGTGCCAGCAGTGAATTGCCACGGGAAAAACTGTTTTTT
>TRBJ2-5|TRBV7-9|-|TRBD2
CASSGGIAGGHSVETQYF
TGTGCCAGCAGCGGAGGGATAGCGGGAGGGCATTCCGTGGAGACCCAGTACTTC
>TRBJ1-4|TRBV7-3|many|-
CASSHQGSVEKLFF
TGTGCCAGCAGCCACCAAGGGTCAGTTGAAAAACTGTTTTTT